The rows below give T cell receptor beta chains drawn from one sample of a study of tumor and adjacent non-tumor tissue in lung cancer. From the multiplex PCR reads, TCRdb called clonotypes with MiXCR, one entry per CDR3 protein. The table records more than 75,000 distinct CDR3 sequences, about two thirds of them present only once. The sample taken for sequencing was lung tumor tissue. The receptors were sampled from a woman in her 70s with non-small cell lung cancer. Each CDR3 is given with its conserved first and last residue. A D gene is named only where the DNA matches it firmly. A clone size is listed for some rows: how often the clone was seen (once, few, many), or a class if it is expanded.

CDR3 protein: CAISLQANTGELFF
CDR3 DNA: TGTGCCATCTCCCTCCAGGCCAACACCGGGGAGCTGTTTTTT
V gene: TRBV6-1
D gene: NA
clone size: many
J gene: TRBJ2-2

CDR3 protein: CASSHDWDSTDTQYF
CDR3 DNA: TGTGCCAGCAGTCACGACTGGGATAGCACAGATACTCAGTATTTT
V gene: TRBV6-5
D gene: NA
clone size: NA
J gene: TRBJ2-3

CDR3 protein: CARRGGSGVNVLTF
CDR3 DNA: TGTGCCCGCAGAGGGGGCTCTGGGGTCAACGTCCTGACTTTC
V gene: TRBV6-1
D gene: TRBD1
clone size: few
J gene: TRBJ2-6

CDR3 protein: CASSPEGADFSGNTIYF
CDR3 DNA: TGTGCCAGCAGCCCTGAAGGGGCTGATTTCTCTGGAAACACCATATATTTT
V gene: TRBV7-8
D gene: NA
clone size: many
J gene: TRBJ1-3

CDR3 protein: CASKPTVRAYEEYF
CDR3 DNA: TGTGCCAGCAAACCAACGGTCAGGGCTTACGAGGAGTACTTC
V gene: TRBV12-3/TRBV12-4
D gene: NA
clone size: NA
J gene: TRBJ2-7

CDR3 protein: CVSIHREETQYF
CDR3 DNA: TGTGTCAGCATACATCGAGAAGAGACCCAGTACTTC
V gene: TRBV6-6
D gene: NA
clone size: NA
J gene: TRBJ2-5

CDR3 protein: CASVHTGQGGSYEQYF
CDR3 DNA: TGTGCCAGCGTCCATACGGGGCAGGGTGGATCCTACGAGCAGTACTTC
V gene: TRBV6-6
D gene: NA
clone size: NA
J gene: TRBJ2-7

CDR3 protein: CDSSQERQGYGYTF
CDR3 DNA: TGCGACAGTAGCCAAGAGCGGCAGGGCTATGGCTACACCTTC
V gene: TRBV4-1
D gene: NA
clone size: NA
J gene: TRBJ1-2

CDR3 protein: CASSHDYSGESIGELFF
CDR3 DNA: TGTGCCAGCAGCCATGATTATAGCGGTGAAAGCATCGGGGAGCTGTTTTTT
V gene: TRBV4-2
D gene: NA
clone size: NA
J gene: TRBJ2-2

CDR3 protein: CASSLRRTVYEQYF
CDR3 DNA: TGTGCCAGCAGTTTACGTCGGACGGTCTACGAGCAGTACTTC
V gene: TRBV28
D gene: NA
clone size: many
J gene: TRBJ2-7

CDR3 protein: CASSPRLACDNEQFF
CDR3 DNA: TGTGCCAGCAGTCCACGGCTAGCGTGCGACAATGAGCAGTTCTTC
V gene: TRBV6-6
D gene: NA
clone size: NA
J gene: TRBJ2-1

CDR3 protein: CASSQSGQGPTEAFF
CDR3 DNA: TGTGCCAGCAGCCAATCGGGACAGGGGCCGACTGAAGCTTTCTTC
V gene: TRBV4-2
D gene: TRBD1
clone size: once
J gene: TRBJ1-1

CDR3 protein: CASSVPGPSSYGNTF
CDR3 DNA: TGTGCCAGCAGCGTACCGGGACCCAGTAGCTATGGCAACACCTTC
V gene: TRBV5-6
D gene: NA
clone size: few
J gene: TRBJ1-2

CDR3 protein: CATSLTWELFF
CDR3 DNA: TGTGCCACCAGTTTAACCTGGGAGCTGTTTTTT
V gene: TRBV12-3/TRBV12-4
D gene: NA
clone size: NA
J gene: TRBJ2-2

CDR3 protein: CASSHTGDHTGELFF
CDR3 DNA: TGTGCCAGCAGCCATACAGGGGACCACACCGGGGAGCTGTTTTTT
V gene: TRBV5-5
D gene: TRBD1
clone size: NA
J gene: TRBJ2-2

CDR3 protein: CASSQRTPREGQYERYF
CDR3 DNA: TGTGCCAGCAGCCAAAGAACCCCGCGGGAGGGCCAATACGAGCGGTACTTC
V gene: TRBV4-1
D gene: TRBD2
clone size: NA
J gene: TRBJ2-7

CDR3 protein: CAWTPIYLEGGCTF
CDR3 DNA: TGTGCCTGGACCCCCATTTATCTAGAAGGAGGCTGCACCTTC
V gene: TRBV30
D gene: NA
clone size: NA
J gene: TRBJ1-2

CDR3 protein: CASSPVVAGINEHYF
CDR3 DNA: TGCGCCAGCAGCCCCGTGGTAGCGGGAATCAACGAGCATTATTTC
V gene: TRBV5-1
D gene: TRBD2
clone size: NA
J gene: TRBJ2-7

CDR3 protein: CASSQSPAVLAESEAQYF
CDR3 DNA: TGCGCCAGCAGCCAATCCCCAGCGGTGCTAGCGGAATCGGAGGCCCAGTACTTC
V gene: TRBV4-1
D gene: TRBD2
clone size: NA
J gene: TRBJ2-5

CDR3 protein: CASSLEASGRVAYEQYF
CDR3 DNA: TGCGCCAGCAGCTTGGAGGCTAGCGGAAGGGTAGCCTACGAGCAGTACTTC
V gene: TRBV5-1
D gene: TRBD2
clone size: NA
J gene: TRBJ2-7

CDR3 protein: CSVVIDGLEERGEQYF
CDR3 DNA: TGCAGCGTTGTGATTGACGGTCTAGAGGAAAGGGGGGAGCAGTACTTC
V gene: TRBV29-1
D gene: NA
clone size: NA
J gene: TRBJ2-7

CDR3 protein: CASSLDPLETGELFF
CDR3 DNA: TGTGCCAGCAGCCTTGACCCCTTGGAGACCGGGGAGCTGTTTTTT
V gene: TRBV5-4
D gene: NA
clone size: many
J gene: TRBJ2-2

CDR3 protein: CANSLTGQGDIEAFF
CDR3 DNA: TGTGCCAACAGCCTTACAGGACAGGGGGACATTGAAGCTTTCTTT
V gene: TRBV5-4
D gene: TRBD1
clone size: NA
J gene: TRBJ1-1

CDR3 protein: CASSYRGGSYNEQLF
CDR3 DNA: TGTGCCAGCAGCTATAGAGGGGGCTCCTACAATGAGCAGCTCTTC
V gene: TRBV5-5
D gene: TRBD1
clone size: NA
J gene: TRBJ2-1

CDR3 protein: CVSSGISGFFTGELFF
CDR3 DNA: TGTGTCAGTTCCGGGATTAGCGGCTTCTTCACCGGGGAGCTGTTTTTT
V gene: TRBV14
D gene: NA
clone size: NA
J gene: TRBJ2-2

CDR3 protein: CASSEVQGNEKLFF
CDR3 DNA: TGTGCCAGCAGTGAAGTACAGGGTAATGAAAAACTGTTTTTT
V gene: TRBV6-1
D gene: NA
clone size: many
J gene: TRBJ1-4

CDR3 protein: CVSRTKSPLDAFF
CDR3 DNA: TGTGTCAGCAGAACAAAAAGTCCCCTGGATGCTTTCTTT
V gene: TRBV6-2/TRBV6-3
D gene: NA
clone size: NA
J gene: TRBJ1-1

CDR3 protein: CAGCRDRGFGLQETQYF
CDR3 DNA: TGTGCCGGATGCCGGGACAGGGGGTTCGGACTCCAAGAGACCCAGTACTTC
V gene: TRBV6-1
D gene: TRBD1
clone size: many
J gene: TRBJ2-5

CDR3 protein: CSAGTANTGELFF
CDR3 DNA: TGCAGTGCTGGGACTGCGAACACCGGGGAGCTGTTTTTT
V gene: TRBV20-1
D gene: NA
clone size: many
J gene: TRBJ2-2

CDR3 protein: CNVEDGETQYF
CDR3 DNA: TGCAACGTTGAAGACGGGGAGACCCAGTACTTC
V gene: TRBV29-1
D gene: NA
clone size: NA
J gene: TRBJ2-5

CDR3 protein: CASAKEYNQPQHF
CDR3 DNA: TGTGCCAGCGCCAAGGAATACAATCAGCCCCAGCATTTT
V gene: TRBV11-2
D gene: NA
clone size: many
J gene: TRBJ1-5

CDR3 protein: CASSQDTSGFGETQYF
CDR3 DNA: TGCGCCAGCAGCCAAGATACTTCAGGGTTCGGGGAGACCCAGTACTTC
V gene: TRBV4-1
D gene: NA
clone size: many
J gene: TRBJ2-5

CDR3 protein: CASSLGIGERGYTF
CDR3 DNA: TGTGCCAGCAGTTTAGGGATAGGTGAGCGTGGCTACACCTTC
V gene: TRBV28
D gene: NA
clone size: NA
J gene: TRBJ1-2

CDR3 protein: CVWTGGRNHGYTF
CDR3 DNA: TGTGTCTGGACGGGGGGTAGGAACCATGGCTACACCTTC
V gene: TRBV30
D gene: NA
clone size: NA
J gene: TRBJ1-2

CDR3 protein: CASRLSAGGPVGELFF
CDR3 DNA: TGCGCCAGCAGACTTTCAGCGGGAGGGCCGGTCGGGGAGCTGTTTTTT
V gene: TRBV5-1
D gene: TRBD2
clone size: NA
J gene: TRBJ2-2

CDR3 protein: CASRNQATYEQYF
CDR3 DNA: TGTGCCAGCAGAAATCAAGCTACCTACGAGCAGTACTTC
V gene: TRBV6-5
D gene: NA
clone size: many
J gene: TRBJ2-7

CDR3 protein: CASSHGTGGTNNEQFF
CDR3 DNA: TGTGCTAGCAGCCACGGAACAGGGGGCACTAACAATGAGCAGTTCTTC
V gene: TRBV4-2
D gene: TRBD1
clone size: NA
J gene: TRBJ2-1

CDR3 protein: CASCFSGPWAKGYTF
CDR3 DNA: TGTGCCAGCTGTTTCAGTGGACCATGGGCGAAAGGCTACACCTTC
V gene: TRBV12-3/TRBV12-4
D gene: NA
clone size: NA
J gene: TRBJ1-2

CDR3 protein: CASSLAATAERPQYF
CDR3 DNA: TGTGCCAGCAGCTTAGCGGCGACGGCAGAACGACCCCAGTACTTC
V gene: TRBV7-9
D gene: NA
clone size: many
J gene: TRBJ2-5

CDR3 protein: CASSLWGAETQYF
CDR3 DNA: TGTGCCAGCAGCCTTTGGGGGGCTGAGACCCAGTACTTC
V gene: TRBV25-1
D gene: NA
clone size: NA
J gene: TRBJ2-5

CDR3 protein: CSARSSGVNTIYF
CDR3 DNA: TGCAGTGCTAGATCGTCGGGGGTGAACACCATATATTTT
V gene: TRBV20-1
D gene: NA
clone size: few
J gene: TRBJ1-3

CDR3 protein: CSVRKTTGHYVQYF
CDR3 DNA: TGCAGCGTCCGTAAGACCACAGGACACTACGTGCAGTACTTC
V gene: TRBV29-1
D gene: NA
clone size: once
J gene: TRBJ2-7

CDR3 protein: CTSSLEGGLGERLFF
CDR3 DNA: TGTACCAGCAGTCTTGAGGGAGGGTTGGGTGAAAGACTGTTTTTT
V gene: TRBV6-1
D gene: NA
clone size: NA
J gene: TRBJ1-4

CDR3 protein: CASSVTSGSGTDTRYF
CDR3 DNA: TGCGCCAGCAGTGTAACTAGCGGGAGCGGCACAGATACGCGGTATTTT
V gene: TRBV5-1
D gene: TRBD2
clone size: NA
J gene: TRBJ2-3

CDR3 protein: CSVEDLMERTLMNTEAFF
CDR3 DNA: TGCAGCGTTGAAGATCTTATGGAGCGTACCCTTATGAACACTGAAGCTTTCTTT
V gene: TRBV29-1
D gene: NA
clone size: NA
J gene: TRBJ1-1